The rows below give T cell receptor beta chains drawn from one sample of a study of blood T cell repertoires in COVID-19. The repertoire was sequenced with immunoSEQ multiplex PCR; TCRdb's copy has only in-frame clones and lacks some. Among roughly 110,000 clones listed, around nine tenths were seen once. The specimen was peripheral blood. These receptors originate from a woman aged 70-85 years who had recovered from COVID-19. Each CDR3 is given with its conserved first and last residue. The order of the fields is V gene, D gene, clone size, J gene, CDR3 protein, CDR3 DNA. D genes are given only for firm matches. Expanded clones get a size class; other rows say once, few or many, or leave the size out.

TRBV6-4,TRBD2,NA,TRBJ2-5,CASSFSGRARDQETQYF,TGTGCCAGCAGTTTTAGCGGGAGGGCGCGGGACCAAGAGACCCAGTACTTC
TRBV30,NA,NA,TRBJ1-2,CAWSGRVVGYTF,TGTGCCTGGAGTGGGAGGGTGGTTGGCTACACCTTC
TRBV6-2/TRBV6-3,NA,NA,TRBJ1-1,CASSYPGEAFF,TGTGCCAGCAGTTACCCAGGTGAAGCTTTCTTT
TRBV30,TRBD1,NA,TRBJ2-2,CAWSRTGFTGELFF,TGTGCCTGGAGCAGGACAGGCTTCACCGGGGAGCTGTTTTTT
TRBV6-5,TRBD2,NA,TRBJ2-3,CASSLLAGEADTQYF,TGTGCCAGCAGCTTACTAGCGGGAGAAGCAGATACGCAGTATTTT
TRBV3-1/TRBV3-2,NA,NA,TRBJ1-5,CASSQGTRGSNQPQHF,TGTGCCAGCAGCCAAGGGACCAGGGGCAGCAATCAGCCCCAGCATTTT
TRBV28,NA,NA,TRBJ1-2,CASSSGARRFGYTF,TGTGCCAGCAGTTCTGGGGCCCGGCGATTTGGCTACACCTTC
TRBV4-2,NA,NA,TRBJ2-7,CASSQVGGEQYF,TGTGCCAGCAGCCAAGTGGGAGGCGAGCAGTACTTC
TRBV28,TRBD2,NA,TRBJ2-2,CASSLSRAGTGELFF,TGTGCCAGCAGCCTTTCCCGAGCGGGGACCGGGGAGCTGTTTTTT
TRBV7-2,TRBD1,NA,TRBJ2-4,CASSFYRGKENIQYF,TGTGCCAGCAGCTTCTACAGGGGGAAGGAAAACATTCAGTACTTC
TRBV28,TRBD1,NA,TRBJ1-1,CASSFEGGANTEAFF,TGTGCCAGCAGTTTCGAAGGGGGCGCGAACACTGAAGCTTTCTTT
TRBV7-2,TRBD2,NA,TRBJ2-2,CASSLGLASTGELFF,TGTGCCAGCAGCTTAGGACTAGCCTCCACCGGGGAGCTGTTTTTT
TRBV28,TRBD1,NA,TRBJ2-7,CASSNRGSYEQYF,TGTGCCAGCAGCAACAGGGGATCCTACGAGCAGTACTTC
TRBV5-4,TRBD2,NA,TRBJ2-7,CASSRGGPLGPEQYF,TGTGCCAGCAGCCGGGGGGGGCCTCTTGGGCCCGAGCAGTACTTC
TRBV5-5,NA,NA,TRBJ1-2,CASSLGGQRSGYTF,TGTGCCAGCAGCTTGGGGGGGCAAAGATCTGGCTACACCTTC
TRBV7-7,NA,few,TRBJ2-1,CASSLGGGSYNEQFF,TGTGCTAGCAGCTTGGGAGGGGGCTCCTACAATGAGCAGTTCTTC
TRBV28,TRBD1,once,TRBJ1-2,CASSFEGGDYTF,TGTGCCAGCAGTTTTGAAGGGGGCGACTACACCTTC
TRBV19,NA,few,TRBJ1-5,CASSISVSQPQHF,TGTGCCAGTAGTATCTCGGTGAGTCAGCCCCAGCATTTT
TRBV28,NA,NA,TRBJ1-2,CASSPTWASGYTF,TGTGCCAGCAGCCCGACCTGGGCTAGCGGCTACACCTTC
TRBV6-1,NA,NA,TRBJ2-5,CASSEGIRRGPFQETQYF,TGTGCCAGCAGTGAGGGAATAAGGAGGGGACCCTTTCAAGAGACCCAGTACTTC
TRBV13,NA,NA,TRBJ2-4,CASRLNREVGIQYF,TGTGCCAGCAGGTTAAACAGGGAAGTGGGCATTCAGTACTTC
TRBV11-2,TRBD2,once,TRBJ2-5,CASSSGRGETQYF,TGTGCCAGCAGCTCAGGGCGGGGGGAGACCCAGTACTTC
TRBV11-2,TRBD1,NA,TRBJ2-2,CASSLIIADRGTGELFF,TGTGCCAGCAGCTTAATCATAGCAGACAGGGGGACCGGGGAGCTGTTTTTT
TRBV6-6,NA,NA,TRBJ1-2,CASSYERGNYGYTF,TGTGCCAGCAGTTACGAAAGAGGGAATTATGGCTACACCTTC
TRBV5-4,TRBD2,once,TRBJ2-5,CASSQRGGGETQYF,TGTGCCAGCAGCCAACGGGGGGGCGGGGAGACCCAGTACTTC
TRBV5-6,TRBD2,NA,TRBJ2-1,CASSFWGTSGRAGYEQFF,TGTGCCAGCAGCTTTTGGGGGACTAGCGGGAGGGCCGGTTATGAGCAGTTCTTC
TRBV4-3,NA,NA,TRBJ1-3,CASSLTGSSGNTIYF,TGCGCCAGCAGCCTAACAGGGAGCTCTGGAAACACCATATATTTT
TRBV14,NA,NA,TRBJ2-3,CASSQAGADTQYF,TGTGCCAGCAGCCAAGCGGGGGCAGATACGCAGTATTTT
TRBV7-9,NA,few,TRBJ2-7,CASSLKLDEQYF,TGTGCCAGCAGCCTCAAACTCGACGAGCAGTACTTC
TRBV10-3,NA,NA,TRBJ2-7,CAISAAYEQYF,TGTGCCATCAGTGCCGCCTACGAGCAGTACTTC
TRBV21-1,NA,NA,TRBJ2-7,CASSNLMTSGRKDEQYF,TGTGCCAGCAGCAATTTAATGACTAGCGGGAGGAAAGACGAGCAGTACTTC
TRBV28,NA,NA,TRBJ2-1,CASRYRSSYNEQFF,TGTGCCAGCAGATACAGGAGCTCCTACAATGAGCAGTTCTTC
TRBV5-8,NA,few,TRBJ2-3,CASSWGAGDTQYF,TGTGCCAGCAGCTGGGGAGCCGGAGATACGCAGTATTTT
TRBV6-5,NA,NA,TRBJ1-1,CASSYSFSTEAFF,TGTGCCAGCAGTTACTCGTTCAGCACTGAAGCTTTCTTT
TRBV2,NA,NA,TRBJ1-2,CASRGVRGYTF,TGTGCCAGCCGGGGTGTTAGGGGCTACACCTTC
TRBV7-2,TRBD1,NA,TRBJ1-2,CASSLGTGVYGYTF,TGTGCCAGCAGCTTAGGGACAGGGGTATATGGCTACACCTTC
TRBV7-2,NA,NA,TRBJ2-7,CASSLGDFYEQYF,TGTGCCAGCAGCTTAGGGGACTTCTACGAGCAGTACTTC
TRBV4-3,NA,NA,TRBJ1-3,CASSQGTEAGNTIYF,TGCGCCAGCAGCCAAGGGACAGAAGCTGGAAACACCATATATTTT
TRBV20-1,NA,once,TRBJ2-7,CSGGTLGEQYF,TGCAGTGGCGGGACTCTAGGCGAGCAGTACTTC
TRBV28,TRBD2,NA,TRBJ2-1,CASSSLGLAGVEQFF,TGTGCCAGCAGTTCCCTGGGACTAGCGGGAGTGGAGCAGTTCTTC
TRBV30,TRBD1,once,TRBJ2-7,CAWRSDRVYEQYF,TGTGCCTGGAGATCTGACAGGGTTTACGAGCAGTACTTC
TRBV6-5,NA,NA,TRBJ1-2,CASSFAGWGYTF,TGTGCCAGCAGTTTCGCAGGGTGGGGCTACACCTTC
TRBV6-1,TRBD2,NA,TRBJ2-4,CASREWGEGDENIQYF,TGTGCCAGCAGGGAATGGGGGGAGGGCGACGAAAACATTCAGTACTTC
TRBV28,NA,once,TRBJ1-5,CASGRRGGREQPQHF,TGTGCCAGCGGTAGGAGGGGGGGGCGAGAACAGCCCCAGCATTTT